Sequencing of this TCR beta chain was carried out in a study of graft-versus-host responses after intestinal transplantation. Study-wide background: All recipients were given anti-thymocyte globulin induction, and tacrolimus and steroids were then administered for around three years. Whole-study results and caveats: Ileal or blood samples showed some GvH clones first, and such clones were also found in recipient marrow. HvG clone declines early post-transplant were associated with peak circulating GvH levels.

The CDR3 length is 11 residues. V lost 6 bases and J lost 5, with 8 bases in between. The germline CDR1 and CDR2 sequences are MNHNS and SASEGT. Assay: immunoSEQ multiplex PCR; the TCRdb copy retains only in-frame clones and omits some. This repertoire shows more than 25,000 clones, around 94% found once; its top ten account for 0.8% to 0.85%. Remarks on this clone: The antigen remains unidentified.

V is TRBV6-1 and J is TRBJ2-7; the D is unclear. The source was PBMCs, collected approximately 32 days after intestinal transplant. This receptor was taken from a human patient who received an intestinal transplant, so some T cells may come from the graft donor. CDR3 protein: CASREYHEQYF. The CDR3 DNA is TGTGCCAGCAGGGAATACCACGAGCAGTACTTC.